The clone carrying this TCR beta chain was counted ten times or more. Its antigen is as yet unknown. The data were taken from a study of T cells in Graves' hyperthyroidism and ophthalmopathy. Study-wide points: Within blood appeared most thyroid clonotypes that had expanded above 0.001. Ophthalmopathy cases were set apart from stable hyperthyroidism by a 13 V-J model.

Researchers took RNA transcripts and amplified the TCR beta CDR3 regions from them. First-round RT-PCR targeting the TCR CDR3 was performed with the HTBI primer set. TCRdb reanalysed the multiplex PCR reads using MiXCR and keeps one entry per CDR3 protein. The table lists under 400,000 distinct CDR3 sequences, about 21% of them singletons. Diagnoses rested on clinical symptoms, serum thyroxine and TRAb, thyroid ultrasound and orbital computed tomography. The sequenced sample was blood. The TCR was taken from a woman aged 45 to 65 with Graves' hyperthyroidism.

The CDR3 coding sequence is TGTGCCACCGGGGAGGGGGCTGTTGCAGATACGCAGTATTTT. It is translated as CATGEGAVADTQYF. V is TRBV6-1 and J is TRBJ2-3; D may be TRBD1 or TRBD2 (7 bases each). The V end was cut by 10 bases, the J end by 4 bases, with 18 bases between. This CDR3 contains 14 residues. Germline loops: CDR1 MNHNS, CDR2 SASEGT.